These 21 T cell receptor beta chains were all obtained from the same sample, sequenced in a study of radiotherapy plus CTLA-4 blockade in lung cancer listed by TCRdb under 2018. The library relied on the immunoSEQ multiplex PCR assay. What TCRdb holds here is the immuneACCESS table cut down to in-frame rearrangements. Part of the clones is not present; checked against another copy, under half of the missing clones reflect an unresolved V gene, and the others are unexplained. This sample lists more than 90,000 clones; 88% were detected once. Clones ranked in the top ten supply roughly 4.9% of the sample. The sample consisted of peripheral blood, taken from a patient treated with radiotherapy plus ipilimumab. The receptor set was obtained from a human donor with non-small cell lung cancer that progressed on radiotherapy plus ipilimumab.

V gene TRBV30 combines with J gene TRBJ1-5; tentatively, D is TRBD1 (5 bases). The V and J ends lost 0 bases and 5 bases respectively, with 11 bases between them. The germline CDR1 and CDR2 sequences are GTSNPN and SVGIG (reference sequence). CDR3 length equals 14 residues. This chain's CDR3 is CAWSVARGDQPQHF. CDR3 bases: TGTGCCTGGAGTGTAGCGCGGGGGGATCAGCCCCAGCATTTT.

The V and J genes are TRBV19 and TRBJ1-1, with no clear D. Looked up from germline, CDR1 is LNHDA and CDR2 is SQIVND (reference sequence). Deletions cut 3 bases from V and 2 bases from J, with 7 bases between. CDR3 size: 13 residues. The CDR3 DNA sequence: TGTGCCAGTAGTATTACAGACAACACTGAAGCTTTCTTT. Its translation is CASSITDNTEAFF. Full variable domain (remainder filled in from reference TRBV19 and TRBJ1-1): DGGITQSPKYLFRKEGQNVTLSCEQNLNHDAMYWYRQDPGQGLRLIYYSQIVNDFQKGDIAEGYSVSREKKESFPLTVTSAQKNPTAFYLCASSITDNTEAFFGQGTRLTVV.

The CDR3 sequence: CASSQGTGQGAGSEKLFF. CDR3 sequence (DNA): TGCGCCAGCAGCCAAGGGACGGGACAGGGGGCCGGGAGTGAAAAACTGTTTTTT. This rearrangement joins TRBV4-1 to TRBJ1-4; 12 nucleotides line up with TRBD1. Germline trimming cut 1 base from V and 7 bases from J; bases unmatched to any gene: 10. There are 18 residues in the CDR3. Germline CDR1 reads MGHRA; CDR2 reads YSYEKL.

This chain joins TRBV10-3 and TRBJ2-7, with D possibly matching TRBD2 (5 bases). The CDR3 totals 14 residues. Trimming took 2 bases from V and 4 from J, leaving 12 bases between them. From germline, CDR1 is ENHRY and CDR2 SYGVKD. DNA for the CDR3: TGTGCCATCAGTGAGGGTTCTCAGCGGTACGAGCAGTACTTC. It specifies CAISEGSQRYEQYF.

The chain links TRBV5-1 to TRBJ2-7; weak D call: TRBD1 (6 bases). V lost 0 bases to trimming and J lost 2 bases, with 18 bases between them. CDR1 is SGHRS and CDR2 is YFSETQ in the germline V gene. The CDR3 extends over 17 amino acids. The CDR3 reads CASSLGGQGSPPYEQYF. CDR3 sequence (DNA): TGCGCCAGCAGCTTGGGGGGGCAGGGAAGCCCTCCCTACGAGCAGTACTTC.

The chain is built from TRBV12-5 and TRBJ2-7; no reliable D call. The CDR3 runs 14 residues. Germline V lookup: CDR1 LGHNT, CDR2 FRNRAP. V dropped 5 bases and J dropped 3 bases, with 14 bases sitting between them. The CDR3 coding sequence is TGTGCTAGTGGTAAAGACGGAAACAACTACGAGCAGTACTTC. This codes for CASGKDGNNYEQYF.

The rearrangement uses TRBV4-2 and TRBJ2-3, with 8 positions matching TRBD2. The ends lost 1 base at V and 0 bases at J; junction bases unmatched: 15. Germline V gene sequence: CDR1 LGHNA, CDR2 YNFKEQ. The CDR3 runs 20 residues. The CDR3 region is CASSQGHASGPESSTDTQYF. CDR3 sequence (DNA): TGTGCCAGCAGCCAAGGCCATGCTAGCGGGCCAGAGTCTAGCACAGATACGCAGTATTTT.

The chain carries TRBV2 and TRBJ2-7; 10 nucleotides agree with TRBD2. V was pared by 3 bases and J by 4 bases, with 9 bases of the junction left unmatched. CDR3 length: 16 residues. From germline, CDR1 is SNHLY and CDR2 FYNNEI. The CDR3 DNA follows: TGTGCCAGCAGTGACCGGACTAGCGGTAAAATTTACGAGCAGTACTTC. It codes for CASSDRTSGKIYEQYF. The whole variable domain, filled in from reference TRBV2 and TRBJ2-7, reads EPEVTQTPSHQVTQMGQEVILRCVPISNHLYFYWYRQILGQKVEFLVSFYNNEISEKSEIFDDQFSVERPDGSNFTLKIRSTKLEDSAMYFCASSDRTSGKIYEQYFGPGTRLTVT.

The chain employs TRBV2 and TRBJ2-2, with D unresolved. V was clipped by 8 bases and J by 5 bases, with 6 bases between them. The CDR3 spans 11 residues. Germline CDR1 and CDR2: SNHLY and FYNNEI. This chain's CDR3 is CASEGTGELFF. Written as DNA, the CDR3 is TGTGCCAGCGAAGGGACCGGGGAGCTGTTTTTT.

The chain uses TRBV13 and TRBJ2-1; D unresolved. The CDR3 is 15 residues long. The germline V gene has CDR1 PRHDT and CDR2 FYEKMQ (reference sequence). Trimming removed 0 bases from V and 5 bases from J, with 11 bases in between. DNA for the CDR3: TGTGCCAGCAGCTTAGGTTTGGAGTGGAACAATGAGCAGTTCTTC. Translation gives CASSLGLEWNNEQFF. The full variable domain, completed using reference TRBV13 and TRBJ2-1, is AAGVIQSPRHLIKEKRETATLKCYPIPRHDTVYWYQQGPGQDPQFLISFYEKMQSDKGSIPDRFSAQQFSDYHSELNMSSLELGDSALYFCASSLGLEWNNEQFFGPGTRLTVL.

The chain uses TRBV19 and TRBJ2-1; TRBD2 matches 8 bases. This CDR3 is built from 15 residues. Germline V gene data show CDR1 as LNHDA and CDR2 as SQIVND (reference sequence). Trimming removed 4 bases from V and 4 bases from J; junction bases left unmatched: 6. The CDR3 DNA is TGTGCCAGTAGTAAGACCGGGACTAGTTACAATGAGCAGTTCTTC. Translated: CASSKTGTSYNEQFF.

The rearrangement links TRBV30 to TRBJ1-2; D is uncertain. V lost 3 bases, J lost 0 bases, and 14 bases lay in between. This CDR3 has 15 residues. CDR1 and CDR2 (germline): GTSNPN, SVGIG (reference sequence). The CDR3 sequence: CAWRMQAPPNYGYTF. The CDR3, as DNA: TGTGCCTGGAGGATGCAGGCCCCCCCTAACTATGGCTACACCTTC.

In its sample, this clone was seen a few times. This chain connects TRBV10-3 to TRBJ2-7; D might be TRBD1 or TRBD2, each matching 5 bases. The CDR3 is 13 amino acids. Germline V gene sequence: CDR1 ENHRY, CDR2 SYGVKD. V dropped 5 bases and J dropped 5 bases, with 13 bases sitting between them. Here the CDR3 reads CAISRAGSHEQYF. The DNA for the CDR3 is TGTGCCATCAGTCGGGCAGGGAGCCACGAGCAGTACTTC.

This chain connects TRBV6-1 to TRBJ1-1, with 10 bases lining up with TRBD1. This CDR3 is 16 amino acids long. With 4 bases clipped from V and 6 bases from J, the junction kept 11 bases outside the gene matches. In germline, CDR1 is MNHNS, CDR2 SASEGT. The CDR3 DNA is TGTGCCAGCAGTGGACAGGGGGCATTAATAGTGGCTGAAGCTTTCTTT. Translating it yields CASSGQGALIVAEAFF.

This chain joins TRBV6-6 and TRBJ1-5, with no clear D. The CDR3 contains 13 residues. Germline V gives CDR1 MNHNY, CDR2 SVGAGI (reference sequence). V was cut by 2 bases and J by 1 base, with 3 bases left in between. CDR3: CASSYGSNQPQHF. The CDR3 coding sequence is TGTGCCAGCAGTTACGGGAGCAATCAGCCCCAGCATTTT.

V is TRBV6-5 and J is TRBJ1-6, with D possibly matching TRBD1 (5 bases). CDR1 and CDR2 (germline): MNHEY, SVGAGI. The CDR3 runs to 13 residues. V lost 7 bases to trimming and J lost 6 bases, with 10 bases between them. The CDR3, as DNA: TGTGCCAGCAATCGGGACCCTAATTCACCCCTCCACTTT. It codes for CASNRDPNSPLHF.

The V call is TRBV19, the J call TRBJ2-1, with 12 bases fitting TRBD2. The CDR3 contains 19 residues. V lost 4 bases, J lost 2 bases, and 12 bases stayed unmatched. Germline lookup yields CDR1 LNHDA and CDR2 SQIVND (reference sequence). The DNA of the CDR3 is TGTGCCAGTAGTACCCAGGGCCCTAGCGGGAGGGAGACCTACAATGAGCAGTTCTTC. Translation gives CASSTQGPSGRETYNEQFF.

The V and J genes are TRBV7-6 and TRBJ2-1; D unclear. Germline loops: CDR1 SGHVS, CDR2 FNYEAQ. The CDR3 contains 18 residues. Trimming pared 1 base from V and 1 base from J, leaving 17 bases between. The CDR3 DNA follows: TGTGCCAGCAGCTTAGTCCGCGAGCGTCCTAGGTCCTACAATGAGCAGTTCTTC. Encoded protein: CASSLVRERPRSYNEQFF.

This rearrangement joins TRBV29-1 to TRBJ2-1; D may be TRBD2 (6 bases). The CDR3 contains 12 residues. V gave up 6 bases and J gave up 7 bases, with 13 bases separating them. Germline V gene lookup returns CDR1 SQVTM and CDR2 ANQGSEA. The CDR3 loop reads CSVGGARNEQFF. CDR3 coding DNA: TGCAGCGTGGGGGGAGCTAGGAATGAGCAGTTCTTC.

The chain employs TRBV7-2 and TRBJ2-1, with D maybe TRBD2 (5 bases). The V gene lost 1 base and the J gene lost 0 bases, with 7 bases spanning the gap. CDR1 SGHTA and CDR2 FQGNSA come from the germline V gene. The CDR3 consists of 15 residues. The CDR3 is CASSLGRASYNEQFF. In DNA, the CDR3 is TGTGCCAGCAGCTTAGGGCGGGCCTCCTACAATGAGCAGTTCTTC.

This chain joins TRBV6-1 and TRBJ1-3, with 7 bases matching TRBD1. The germline gives CDR1 MNHNS, CDR2 SASEGT. This CDR3 comprises 14 residues. V lost 7 bases to trimming and J lost 4 bases; unmatched junction nucleotides: 7. CDR3 loop: CASTSTGVGNTIYF. DNA of the CDR3: TGTGCCAGCACTTCTACAGGGGTAGGAAACACCATATATTTT.